Sequencing of this T cell receptor (beta chain) was carried out in a study of cytomegalovirus exposure and HLA in healthy donors. This CDR3 contains 16 residues. The germline V gene has CDR1 SGHTA and CDR2 FQGNSA. The junction had 10 bases not matched to a gene; V was cut back by 3 bases and J by 5 bases. Primers included in the PCR were 60 Vbeta and 13 Jbeta primers. Produced via immunoSEQ multiplex PCR; TCRdb's table is partial and in-frame only. There are more than 90,000 clones in the sample; around three quarters occur only once, and 4.1% lies in the top ten. The chain has TRBV7-2 and TRBJ2-7, with TRBD2 matching over 10 bases. The receptor comes from a man aged 40-55 years in good health and CMV-seronegative. The sequenced material came from PBMCs. CDR3 loop: CASSLTSGLGGDEQYV. Written as DNA, the CDR3 is TGTGCCAGCAGCTTGACTAGCGGGTTAGGTGGTGACGAGCAGTACGTC.